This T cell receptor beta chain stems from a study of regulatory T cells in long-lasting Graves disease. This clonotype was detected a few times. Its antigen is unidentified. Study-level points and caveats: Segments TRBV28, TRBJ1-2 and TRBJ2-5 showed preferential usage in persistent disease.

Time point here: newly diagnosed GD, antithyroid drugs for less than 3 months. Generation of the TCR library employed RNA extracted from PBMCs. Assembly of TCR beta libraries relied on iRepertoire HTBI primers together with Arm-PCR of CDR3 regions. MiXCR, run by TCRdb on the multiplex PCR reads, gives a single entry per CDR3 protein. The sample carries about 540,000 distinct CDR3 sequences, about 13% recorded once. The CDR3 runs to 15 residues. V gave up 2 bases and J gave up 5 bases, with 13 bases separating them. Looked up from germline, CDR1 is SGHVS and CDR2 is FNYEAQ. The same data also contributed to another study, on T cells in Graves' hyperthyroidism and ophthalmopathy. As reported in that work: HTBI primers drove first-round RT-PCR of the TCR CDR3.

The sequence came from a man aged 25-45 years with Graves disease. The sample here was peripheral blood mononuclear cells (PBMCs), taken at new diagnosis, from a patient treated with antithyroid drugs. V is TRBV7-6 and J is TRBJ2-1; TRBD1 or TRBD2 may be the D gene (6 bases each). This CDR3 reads CASSLRGEGDNEQFF. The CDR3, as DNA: TGTGCCAGCAGCTTAAGGGGGGAAGGGGACAATGAGCAGTTCTTC.